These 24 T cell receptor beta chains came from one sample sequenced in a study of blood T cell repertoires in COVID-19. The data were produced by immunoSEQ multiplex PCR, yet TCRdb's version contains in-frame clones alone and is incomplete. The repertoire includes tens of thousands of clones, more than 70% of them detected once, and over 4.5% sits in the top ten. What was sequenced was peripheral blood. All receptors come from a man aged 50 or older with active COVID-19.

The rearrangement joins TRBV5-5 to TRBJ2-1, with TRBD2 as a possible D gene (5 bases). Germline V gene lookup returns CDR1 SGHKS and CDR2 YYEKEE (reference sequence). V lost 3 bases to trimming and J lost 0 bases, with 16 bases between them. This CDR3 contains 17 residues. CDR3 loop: CASSSGLLLSSYNEQFF. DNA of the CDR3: TGTGCCAGCAGCTCTGGACTCTTGCTGAGCTCCTACAATGAGCAGTTCTTC.

Here the CDR3 DNA reads TGTGCCAGCAGCTTACCTCCAGGCGGGGAGCTGTTTTTT. Protein: CASSLPPGGELFF. The chain joins TRBV7-2 to TRBJ2-2; D ambiguous. Germline lookup yields CDR1 SGHTA and CDR2 FQGNSA. V lost 2 bases and J lost 7, with 8 bases in between. The CDR3 consists of 13 residues.

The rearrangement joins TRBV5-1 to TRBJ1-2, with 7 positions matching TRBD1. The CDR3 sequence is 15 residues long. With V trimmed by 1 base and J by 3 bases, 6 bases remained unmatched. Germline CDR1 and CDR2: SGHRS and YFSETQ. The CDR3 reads CASSLRIQGDYGYTF. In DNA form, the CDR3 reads TGCGCCAGCAGCTTGAGGATCCAGGGGGACTATGGCTACACCTTC.

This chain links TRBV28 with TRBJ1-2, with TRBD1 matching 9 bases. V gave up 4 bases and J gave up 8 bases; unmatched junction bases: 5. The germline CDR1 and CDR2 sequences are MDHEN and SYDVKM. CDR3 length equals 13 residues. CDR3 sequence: CASSSGQGHGYTF. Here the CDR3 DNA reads TGTGCCAGCAGTTCGGGACAGGGTCACGGCTACACCTTC.

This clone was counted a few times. CDR3 sequence: CASSTSSEPGSPLHF. The DNA of the CDR3 is TGTGCCAGTAGTACGTCTTCTGAACCGGGGTCACCCCTCCACTTT. The V gene is TRBV19, the J gene TRBJ1-6; D is unresolved. This CDR3 spans 15 amino acids. The germline gives CDR1 LNHDA, CDR2 SQIVND (reference sequence). Trimming left V 4 bases short and J 10 bases short, with 17 bases between.

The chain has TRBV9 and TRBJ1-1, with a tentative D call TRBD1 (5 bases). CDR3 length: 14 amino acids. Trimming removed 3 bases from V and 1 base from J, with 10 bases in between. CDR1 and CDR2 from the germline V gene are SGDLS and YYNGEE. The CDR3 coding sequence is TGTGCCAGCAGCGGCGACAGTAAGAACACTGAAGCTTTCTTT. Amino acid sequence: CASSGDSKNTEAFF.

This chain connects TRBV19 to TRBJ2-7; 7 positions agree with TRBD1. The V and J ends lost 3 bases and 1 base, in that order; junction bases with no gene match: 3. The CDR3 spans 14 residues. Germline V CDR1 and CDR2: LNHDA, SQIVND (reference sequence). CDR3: CASSIGTESYEQYF. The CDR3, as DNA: TGTGCCAGTAGTATCGGGACAGAGTCCTACGAGCAGTACTTC.

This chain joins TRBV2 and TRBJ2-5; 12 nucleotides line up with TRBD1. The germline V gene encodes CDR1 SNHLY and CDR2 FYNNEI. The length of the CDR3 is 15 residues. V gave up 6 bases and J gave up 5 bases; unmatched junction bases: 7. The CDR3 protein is CASRSGTGGVETQYF. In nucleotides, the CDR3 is TGTGCCAGCAGGTCCGGGACAGGGGGCGTGGAGACCCAGTACTTC. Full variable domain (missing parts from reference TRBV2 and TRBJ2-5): EPEVTQTPSHQVTQMGQEVILRCVPISNHLYFYWYRQILGQKVEFLVSFYNNEISEKSEIFDDQFSVERPDGSNFTLKIRSTKLEDSAMYFCASRSGTGGVETQYFGPGTRLLVL.

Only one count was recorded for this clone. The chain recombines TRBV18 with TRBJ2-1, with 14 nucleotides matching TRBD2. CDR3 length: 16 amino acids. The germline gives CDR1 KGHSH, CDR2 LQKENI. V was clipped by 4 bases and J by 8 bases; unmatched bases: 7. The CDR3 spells CASSQRTSGRTDEQFF. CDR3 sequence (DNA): TGTGCCAGCTCACAACGGACTAGCGGGAGGACTGATGAGCAGTTCTTC. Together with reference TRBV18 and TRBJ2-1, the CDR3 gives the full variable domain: NAGVMQNPRHLVRRRGQEARLRCSPMKGHSHVYWYRQLPEEGLKFMVYLQKENIIDESGMPKERFSAEFPKEGPSILRIQQVVRGDSAAYFCASSQRTSGRTDEQFFGPGTRLTVL.

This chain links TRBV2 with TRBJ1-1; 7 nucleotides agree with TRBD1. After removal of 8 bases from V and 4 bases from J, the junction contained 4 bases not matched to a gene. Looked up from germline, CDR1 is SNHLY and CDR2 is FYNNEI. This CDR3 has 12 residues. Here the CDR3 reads CASVQGVTEAFF. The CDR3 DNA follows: TGTGCCAGCGTTCAGGGGGTCACTGAAGCTTTCTTT.

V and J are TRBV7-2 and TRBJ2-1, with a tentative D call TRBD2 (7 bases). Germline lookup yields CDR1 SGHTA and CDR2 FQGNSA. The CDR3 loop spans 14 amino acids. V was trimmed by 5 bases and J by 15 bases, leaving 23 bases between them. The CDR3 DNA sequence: TGTGCCAGCAGCAACTCTATTCTTAGGGGGGGGCGGTTCTTC. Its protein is CASSNSILRGGRFF.

The CDR3 DNA reads as TGTGCCAGCAGTTCTTCCCCCACAGATACGCAGTATTTT. This gives the protein CASSSSPTDTQYF. The V call is TRBV27, the J call TRBJ2-3; D call uncertain. The CDR3 is 13 amino acids. Germline assignment: CDR1 MNHEY and CDR2 SMNVEV (reference sequence). Between the trimmed V and J ends, which lost 4 bases and 2 bases, there was a span of 7 bases.

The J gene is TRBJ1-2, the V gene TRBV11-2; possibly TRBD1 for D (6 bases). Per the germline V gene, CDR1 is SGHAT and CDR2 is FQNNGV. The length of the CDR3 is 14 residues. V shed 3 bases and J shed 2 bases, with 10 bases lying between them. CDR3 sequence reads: CASSFGRGNYGYTF. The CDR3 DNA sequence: TGTGCCAGCAGCTTCGGCAGGGGAAACTATGGCTACACCTTC.

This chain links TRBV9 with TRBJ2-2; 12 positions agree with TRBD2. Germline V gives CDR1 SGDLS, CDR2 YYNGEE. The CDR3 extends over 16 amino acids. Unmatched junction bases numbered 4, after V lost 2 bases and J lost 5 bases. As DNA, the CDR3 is TGTGCCAGCAGCGTCGGACTAGCGGGATTAACCGGGGAGCTGTTTTTT. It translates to CASSVGLAGLTGELFF.

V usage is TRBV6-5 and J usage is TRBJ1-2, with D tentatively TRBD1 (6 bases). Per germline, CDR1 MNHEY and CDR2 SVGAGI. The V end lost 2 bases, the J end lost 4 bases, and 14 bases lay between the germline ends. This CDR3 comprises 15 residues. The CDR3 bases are TGTGCCAGCAGTTACGGTACAGGGCGCGGCTATGGCTACACCTTC. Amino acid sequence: CASSYGTGRGYGYTF.

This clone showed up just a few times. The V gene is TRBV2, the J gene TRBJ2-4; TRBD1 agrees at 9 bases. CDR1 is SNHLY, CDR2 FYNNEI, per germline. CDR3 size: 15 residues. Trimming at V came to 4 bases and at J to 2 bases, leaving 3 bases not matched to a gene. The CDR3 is CASSGDRVTKNIQYF. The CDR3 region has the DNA TGTGCCAGCAGTGGGGACAGGGTCACCAAAAACATTCAGTACTTC. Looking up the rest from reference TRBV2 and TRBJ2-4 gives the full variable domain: EPEVTQTPSHQVTQMGQEVILRCVPISNHLYFYWYRQILGQKVEFLVSFYNNEISEKSEIFDDQFSVERPDGSNFTLKIRSTKLEDSAMYFCASSGDRVTKNIQYFGAGTRLSVL.

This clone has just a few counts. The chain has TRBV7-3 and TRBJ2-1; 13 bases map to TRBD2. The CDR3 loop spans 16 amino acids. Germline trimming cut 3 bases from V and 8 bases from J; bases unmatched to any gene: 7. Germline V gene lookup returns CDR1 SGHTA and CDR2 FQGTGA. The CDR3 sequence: CASSFPGTSGIDEQFF. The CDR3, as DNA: TGTGCCAGCAGCTTCCCCGGGACTAGCGGGATCGATGAGCAGTTCTTC.

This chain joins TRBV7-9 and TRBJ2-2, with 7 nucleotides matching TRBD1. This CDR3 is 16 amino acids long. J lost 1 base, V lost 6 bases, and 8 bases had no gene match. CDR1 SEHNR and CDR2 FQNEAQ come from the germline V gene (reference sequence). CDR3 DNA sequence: TGTGCCAGCAGACGAACAGGGGTGGAGAACACCGGGGAGCTGTTTTTT. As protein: CASRRTGVENTGELFF.

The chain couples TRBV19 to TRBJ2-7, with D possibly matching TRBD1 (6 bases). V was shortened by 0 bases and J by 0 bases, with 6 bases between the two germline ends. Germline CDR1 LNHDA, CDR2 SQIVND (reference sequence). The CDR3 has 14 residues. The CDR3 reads CASSIEGASYEQYF. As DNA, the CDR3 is TGTGCCAGTAGTATAGAGGGGGCCTCCTACGAGCAGTACTTC.

The CDR3 sequence: CASSSQVGRSPLHF. The CDR3 bases are TGTGCCAGCAGCTCACAGGTGGGGCGTTCACCCCTCCACTTT. The gene calls are TRBV9 and TRBJ1-6; a possible D gene is TRBD1 (5 bases). Germline CDR1 SGDLS, CDR2 YYNGEE. The CDR3 is 14 amino acids. Trimming removed 4 bases from V and 9 bases from J, with 14 bases in between. Full variable domain (remainder filled in from reference TRBV9 and TRBJ1-6): DSGVTQTPKHLITATGQRVTLRCSPRSGDLSVYWYQQSLDQGLQFLIQYYNGEERAKGNILERFSAQQFPDLHSELNLSSLELGDSALYFCASSSQVGRSPLHFGNGTRLTVT.

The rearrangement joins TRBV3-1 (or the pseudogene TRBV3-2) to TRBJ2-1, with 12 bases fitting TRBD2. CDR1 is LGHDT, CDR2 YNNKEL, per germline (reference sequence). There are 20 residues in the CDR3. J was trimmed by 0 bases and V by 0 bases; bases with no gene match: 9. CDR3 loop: CASSQEIPTSGRTSYNEQFF. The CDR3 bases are TGTGCCAGCAGCCAAGAAATCCCGACTAGCGGGAGAACCTCCTACAATGAGCAGTTCTTC.

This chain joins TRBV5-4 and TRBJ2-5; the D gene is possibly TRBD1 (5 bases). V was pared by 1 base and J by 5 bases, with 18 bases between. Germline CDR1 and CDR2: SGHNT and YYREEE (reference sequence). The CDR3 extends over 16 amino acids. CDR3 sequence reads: CASSLSVGHPGETQYF. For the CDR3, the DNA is TGTGCCAGCAGCTTGTCCGTTGGCCACCCAGGGGAGACCCAGTACTTC.

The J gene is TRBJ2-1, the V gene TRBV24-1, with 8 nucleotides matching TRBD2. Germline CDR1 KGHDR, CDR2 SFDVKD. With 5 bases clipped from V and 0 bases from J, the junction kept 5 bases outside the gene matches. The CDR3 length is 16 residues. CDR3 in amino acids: CATSAMSGGSYNEQFF. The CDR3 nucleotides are TGTGCCACCAGTGCCATGAGCGGGGGCTCCTACAATGAGCAGTTCTTC.

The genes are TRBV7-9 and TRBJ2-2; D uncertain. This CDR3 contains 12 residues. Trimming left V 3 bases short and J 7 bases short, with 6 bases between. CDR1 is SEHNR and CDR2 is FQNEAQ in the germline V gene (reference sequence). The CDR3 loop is CASSFVLGELFF. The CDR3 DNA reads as TGTGCCAGCAGCTTCGTACTCGGGGAGCTGTTTTTT.